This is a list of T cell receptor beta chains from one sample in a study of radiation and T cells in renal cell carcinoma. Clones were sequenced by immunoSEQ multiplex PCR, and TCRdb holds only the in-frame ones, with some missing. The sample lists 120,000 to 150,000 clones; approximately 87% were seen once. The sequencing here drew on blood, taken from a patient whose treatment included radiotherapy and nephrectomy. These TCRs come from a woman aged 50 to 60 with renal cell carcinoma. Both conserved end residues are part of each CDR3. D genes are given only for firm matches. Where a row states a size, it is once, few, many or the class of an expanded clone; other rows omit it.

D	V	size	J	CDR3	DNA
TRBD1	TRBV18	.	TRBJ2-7	CASSPGQGAVEQYF	TGTGCCAGCTCACCGGGACAGGGGGCCGTCGAGCAGTACTTC
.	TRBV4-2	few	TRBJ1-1	CASSRLMNTEAFF	TGTGCCAGCAGCCGACTCATGAACACTGAAGCTTTCTTT
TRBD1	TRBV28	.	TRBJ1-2	CASSDRDYGYTF	TGTGCCAGCAGCGACAGGGACTATGGCTACACCTTC
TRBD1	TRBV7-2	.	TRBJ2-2	CASSLNRGWGELFF	TGTGCCAGCAGCTTAAACAGGGGATGGGGGGAGCTGTTTTTT
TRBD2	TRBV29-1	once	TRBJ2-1	CSVGPGTSGGNNEQFF	TGCAGCGTTGGTCCCGGGACTAGCGGGGGTAACAATGAGCAGTTCTTC
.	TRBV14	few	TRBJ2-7	CASSQDGSYEQYF	TGTGCCAGCAGCCAGGACGGGAGCTACGAGCAGTACTTC
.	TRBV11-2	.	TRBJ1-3	CASSLARNTIYF	TGTGCCAGCAGCTTAGCCCGAAACACCATATATTTT
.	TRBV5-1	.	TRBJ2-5	CASSLQAVETQYF	TGCGCCAGCAGCTTGCAGGCAGTGGAGACCCAGTACTTC
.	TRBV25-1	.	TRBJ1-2	CASSEYRNGYTF	TGTGCCAGCAGTGAATATCGGAATGGCTACACCTTC
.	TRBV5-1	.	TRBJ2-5	CASSPAGRETQYF	TGCGCCAGCAGCCCCGCGGGGCGAGAGACCCAGTACTTC
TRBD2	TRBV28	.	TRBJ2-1	CASSFWVGRGGPGWFF	TGTGCCAGCAGTTTTTGGGTTGGTCGGGGGGGCCCGGGTTGGTTCTTC
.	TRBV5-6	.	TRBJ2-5	CASSPNWGETQYF	TGTGCCAGCAGCCCCAATTGGGGGGAGACCCAGTACTTC
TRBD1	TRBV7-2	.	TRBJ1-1	CASRSGTGGTEAFF	TGTGCCAGCAGGAGCGGGACAGGTGGCACTGAAGCTTTCTTT
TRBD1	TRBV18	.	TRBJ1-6	CASSKGDSEDSPLHF	TGTGCCAGCTCGAAAGGGGACAGTGAGGATTCACCCCTCCACTTT
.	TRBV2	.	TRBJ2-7	CASSQLKQGDEQYF	TGTGCCAGCAGTCAGTTAAAACAGGGAGACGAGCAGTACTTC
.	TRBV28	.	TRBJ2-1	CASSLSGLDYNEQFF	TGTGCCAGCAGTTTATCCGGTTTGGACTACAATGAGCAGTTCTTC
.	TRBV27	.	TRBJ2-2	CASSLRPNTGELFF	TGTGCCAGCAGTTTAAGACCGAACACCGGGGAGCTGTTTTTT
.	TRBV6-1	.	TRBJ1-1	CASSARRDTEAFF	TGTGCCAGCAGTGCTAGGCGGGACACTGAAGCTTTCTTT
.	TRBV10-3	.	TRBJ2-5	CAIEAGSGQGRETQYF	TGTGCCATCGAAGCAGGTAGCGGCCAAGGGCGGGAGACCCAGTACTTC
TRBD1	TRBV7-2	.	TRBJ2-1	CASSKGGQTYNEQFF	TGTGCCAGCTCCAAAGGGGGACAGACCTACAATGAGCAGTTCTTC
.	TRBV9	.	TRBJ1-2	CASSVALGSGYTF	TGTGCCAGCAGCGTAGCCCTAGGGAGCGGCTACACCTTC
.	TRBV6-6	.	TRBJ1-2	CASSYPDSSYGYTF	TGTGCCAGCAGTTACCCGGACAGTTCCTATGGCTACACCTTC
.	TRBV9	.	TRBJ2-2	CASSPRPVGGASGELFF	TGTGCCAGCAGCCCCCGGCCTGTGGGCGGTGCAAGCGGGGAGCTGTTTTTT
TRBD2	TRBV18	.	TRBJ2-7	CASSPAGGTSYEQYF	TGTGCCAGCTCACCGGCGGGAGGGACCTCCTACGAGCAGTACTTC
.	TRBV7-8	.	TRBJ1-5	CASSAEGNQPQHF	TGTGCCAGCAGCGCCGAGGGGAATCAGCCCCAGCATTTT
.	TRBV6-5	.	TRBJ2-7	CASSYEAGVSYEQYF	TGTGCCAGCAGTTACGAGGCGGGCGTCTCCTACGAGCAGTACTTC
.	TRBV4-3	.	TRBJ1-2	CASSQDYGINYGYTF	TGCGCCAGCAGCCAAGATTACGGAATCAACTATGGCTACACCTTC
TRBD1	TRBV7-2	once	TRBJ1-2	CASSPPTGLFGYTF	TGTGCCAGCAGCCCTCCGACAGGGCTTTTCGGCTACACCTTC
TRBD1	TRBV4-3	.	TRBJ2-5	CASSQERTGGVGTQYF	TGCGCCAGCAGCCAAGAAAGAACAGGGGGCGTAGGGACCCAGTACTTC
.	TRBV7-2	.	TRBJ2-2	CASSPLANTGELFF	TGTGCCAGCAGCCCTCTAGCGAACACCGGGGAGCTGTTTTTT
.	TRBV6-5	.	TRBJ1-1	CASKLGSTEAFF	TGTGCCAGCAAATTAGGGTCCACTGAAGCTTTCTTT
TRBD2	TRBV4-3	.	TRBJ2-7	CASSPAGGSAYEQYF	TGCGCCAGCAGCCCCGCAGGCGGGAGCGCCTACGAGCAGTACTTC
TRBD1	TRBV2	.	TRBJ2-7	CASSEGQGNDEQYF	TGTGCCAGCAGTGAAGGACAGGGAAATGACGAGCAGTACTTC
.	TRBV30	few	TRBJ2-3	CAWSLTGGPDTQYF	TGTGCCTGGAGTTTGACGGGGGGCCCAGATACGCAGTATTTT
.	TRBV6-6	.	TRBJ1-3	CASSYLGDSSGNTIYF	TGTGCCAGCAGTTACCTTGGGGATAGCTCTGGAAACACCATATATTTT
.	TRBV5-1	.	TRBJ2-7	CASSATFGEQYF	TGCGCCAGCAGCGCGACCTTCGGCGAGCAGTACTTC
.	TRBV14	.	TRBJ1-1	CASSRIWARAFF	TGTGCCAGCAGCCGTATATGGGCTCGGGCTTTCTTT
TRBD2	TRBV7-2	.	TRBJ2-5	CASSWLAGDETQYF	TGTGCCAGCAGCTGGCTAGCGGGAGATGAGACCCAGTACTTC
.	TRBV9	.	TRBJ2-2	CASSSRTLNTGELFF	TGTGCCAGCAGCTCCCGGACGCTGAACACCGGGGAGCTGTTTTTT
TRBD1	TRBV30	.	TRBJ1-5	CAWSVEDRGNQPQHF	TGTGCCTGGAGTGTGGAGGACAGGGGGAATCAGCCCCAGCATTTT
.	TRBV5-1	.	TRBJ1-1	CASSRDGGESEAFF	TGCGCCAGCAGCAGGGACGGCGGAGAGTCTGAAGCTTTCTTT
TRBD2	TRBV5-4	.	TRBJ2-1	CASSQGLAGVIEQFF	TGTGCCAGCAGCCAGGGACTAGCGGGAGTGATTGAGCAGTTCTTC
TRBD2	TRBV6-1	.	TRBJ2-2	CASISGSGHTGELFF	TGTGCCAGCATTAGCGGGAGTGGGCACACCGGGGAGCTGTTTTTT
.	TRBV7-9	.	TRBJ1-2	CASSLGGYTF	TGTGCCAGCAGCTTAGGAGGCTACACCTTC
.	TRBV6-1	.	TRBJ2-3	CASSPNLLGTDTQYF	TGTGCCAGCAGTCCCAATCTTTTGGGCACAGATACGCAGTATTTT
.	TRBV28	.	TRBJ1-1	CASSSQGGHTEAFF	TGTGCCAGCAGTTCACAGGGAGGACACACTGAAGCTTTCTTT
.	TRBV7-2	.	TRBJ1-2	CASSPEVGRNGYTF	TGTGCCAGCAGCCCTGAGGTAGGGCGCAATGGCTACACCTTC
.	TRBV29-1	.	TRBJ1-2	CSDFSGYGYTF	TGCAGCGATTTCTCAGGCTATGGCTACACCTTC
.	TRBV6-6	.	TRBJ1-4	CASSFPQGEKLFF	TGTGCCAGCAGTTTCCCTCAGGGTGAAAAACTGTTTTTT
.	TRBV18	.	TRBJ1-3	CASSPLDTSGNTIYF	TGTGCCAGCTCACCTCTGGACACCTCTGGAAACACCATATATTTT
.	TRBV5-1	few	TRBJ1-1	CASSLVPDTEAFF	TGCGCCAGCAGCTTGGTTCCGGACACTGAAGCTTTCTTT
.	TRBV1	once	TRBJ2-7	CTSWGTRLYEQYF	TGCACCAGTTGGGGGACCCGCCTTTACGAGCAGTACTTC
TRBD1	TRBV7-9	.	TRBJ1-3	CASSLRTGDGNTIYF	TGTGCCAGCAGCTTGAGGACAGGGGACGGAAACACCATATATTTT
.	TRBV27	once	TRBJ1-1	CASSPNMNTEAFF	TGTGCCAGCAGTCCCAATATGAACACTGAAGCTTTCTTT
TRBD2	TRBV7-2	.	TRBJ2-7	CASSLARGTSGYEQYF	TGTGCCAGCAGCTTAGCGCGCGGGACTAGCGGGTACGAGCAGTACTTC
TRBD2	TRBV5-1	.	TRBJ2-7	CASSLGLAPYYEQYF	TGCGCCAGCAGCTTAGGACTAGCGCCCTACTACGAGCAGTACTTC
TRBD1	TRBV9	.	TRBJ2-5	CASSVDTGDETQYF	TGTGCCAGCAGCGTAGACACAGGGGACGAGACCCAGTACTTC
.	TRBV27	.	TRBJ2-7	CASSLSGVITYEQYF	TGTGCCAGCAGTTTATCCGGTGTAATTACCTACGAGCAGTACTTC
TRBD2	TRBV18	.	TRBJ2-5	CASSLGLAGETQYF	TGTGCCAGCTCACTTGGACTAGCGGGAGAGACCCAGTACTTC
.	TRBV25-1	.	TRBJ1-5	CASSWPTLRSNQPQHF	TGTGCCAGCAGTTGGCCCACGCTTAGGAGCAATCAGCCCCAGCATTTT